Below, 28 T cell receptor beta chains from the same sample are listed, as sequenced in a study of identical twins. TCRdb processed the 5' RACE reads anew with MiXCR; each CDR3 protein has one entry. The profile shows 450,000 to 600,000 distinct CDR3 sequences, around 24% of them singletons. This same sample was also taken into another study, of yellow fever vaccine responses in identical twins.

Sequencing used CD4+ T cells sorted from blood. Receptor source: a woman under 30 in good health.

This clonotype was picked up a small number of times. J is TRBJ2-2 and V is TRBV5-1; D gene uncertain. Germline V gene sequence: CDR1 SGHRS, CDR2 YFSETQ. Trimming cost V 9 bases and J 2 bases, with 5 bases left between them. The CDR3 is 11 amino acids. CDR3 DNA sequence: TGCGCCACCGGTAACACCGGGGAGCTGTTTTTT. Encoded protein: CATGNTGELFF.

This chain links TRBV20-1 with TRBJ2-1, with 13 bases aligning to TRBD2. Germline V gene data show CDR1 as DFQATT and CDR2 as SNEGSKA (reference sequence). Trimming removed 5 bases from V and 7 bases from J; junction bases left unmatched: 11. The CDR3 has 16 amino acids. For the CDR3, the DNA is TGCAGTGCTGGTACCCCAGGACTAGCGGGGGAGAATGAGCAGTTCTTC. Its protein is CSAGTPGLAGENEQFF.

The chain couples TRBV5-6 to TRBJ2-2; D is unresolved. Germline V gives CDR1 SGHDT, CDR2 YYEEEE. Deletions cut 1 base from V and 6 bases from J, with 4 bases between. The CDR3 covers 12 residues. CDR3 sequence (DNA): TGTGCCAGCAGCTTGATGGCCGGGGAGCTGTTTTTT. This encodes CASSLMAGELFF.

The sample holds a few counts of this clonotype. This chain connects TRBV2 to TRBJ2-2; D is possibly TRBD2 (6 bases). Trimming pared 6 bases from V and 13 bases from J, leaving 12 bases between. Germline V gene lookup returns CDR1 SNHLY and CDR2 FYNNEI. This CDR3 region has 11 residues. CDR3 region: CASSQRGGLFF. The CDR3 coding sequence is TGTGCCAGCAGCCAAAGGGGAGGGCTGTTTTTT.

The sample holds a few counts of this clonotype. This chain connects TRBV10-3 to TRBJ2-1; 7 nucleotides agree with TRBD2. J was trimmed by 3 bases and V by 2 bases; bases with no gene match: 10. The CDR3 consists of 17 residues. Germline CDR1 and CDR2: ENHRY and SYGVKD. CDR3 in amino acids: CAISEVGTTSFYNEQFF. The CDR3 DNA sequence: TGTGCCATCAGTGAGGTGGGGACTACCTCCTTCTACAATGAGCAGTTCTTC.

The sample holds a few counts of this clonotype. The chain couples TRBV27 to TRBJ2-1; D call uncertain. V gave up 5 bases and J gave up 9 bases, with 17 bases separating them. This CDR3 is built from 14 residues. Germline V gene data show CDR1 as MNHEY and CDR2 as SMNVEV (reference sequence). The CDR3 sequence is CASSPRISSAEQFF. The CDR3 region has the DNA TGTGCCAGCAGTCCCCGGATTAGCTCGGCTGAGCAGTTCTTC.

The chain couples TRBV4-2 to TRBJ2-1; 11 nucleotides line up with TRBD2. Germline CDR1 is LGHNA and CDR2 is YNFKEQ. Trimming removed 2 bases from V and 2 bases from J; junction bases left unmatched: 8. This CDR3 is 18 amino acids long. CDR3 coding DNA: TGTGCCAGCAGCCAATCAGGTAGCGGGAGGGTCCCCTACAATGAGCAGTTCTTC. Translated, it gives CASSQSGSGRVPYNEQFF.

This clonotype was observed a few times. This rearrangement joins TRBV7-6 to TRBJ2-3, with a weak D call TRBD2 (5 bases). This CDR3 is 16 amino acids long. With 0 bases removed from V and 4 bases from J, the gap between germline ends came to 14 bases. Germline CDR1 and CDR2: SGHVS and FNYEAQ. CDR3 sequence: CASSLAPGGGPDTQYF. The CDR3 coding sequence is TGTGCCAGCAGCTTAGCGCCCGGCGGCGGGCCAGATACGCAGTATTTT.

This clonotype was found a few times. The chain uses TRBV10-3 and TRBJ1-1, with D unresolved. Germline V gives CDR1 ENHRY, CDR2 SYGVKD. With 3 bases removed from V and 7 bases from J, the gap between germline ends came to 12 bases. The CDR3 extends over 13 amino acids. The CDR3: CAISEGSYGEAFF. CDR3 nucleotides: TGTGCCATCAGTGAAGGATCTTACGGTGAAGCTTTCTTT.

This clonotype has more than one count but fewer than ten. CDR3 amino acids: CASSRFWVSTDTQYF. The CDR3 coding sequence is TGTGCCAGCAGCCGATTTTGGGTTAGCACAGATACGCAGTATTTT. The chain links TRBV2 to TRBJ2-3; no clear D. In germline, CDR1 is SNHLY, CDR2 FYNNEI. This CDR3 has 15 residues. Between the trimmed V and J ends, which lost 6 bases and 0 bases, there was a span of 13 bases.

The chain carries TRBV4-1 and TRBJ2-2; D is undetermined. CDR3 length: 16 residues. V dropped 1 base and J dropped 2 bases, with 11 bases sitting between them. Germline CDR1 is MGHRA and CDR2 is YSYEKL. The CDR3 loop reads CASSQASSPNTGELFF. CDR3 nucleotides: TGCGCCAGCAGCCAAGCGTCGTCGCCAAACACCGGGGAGCTGTTTTTT.

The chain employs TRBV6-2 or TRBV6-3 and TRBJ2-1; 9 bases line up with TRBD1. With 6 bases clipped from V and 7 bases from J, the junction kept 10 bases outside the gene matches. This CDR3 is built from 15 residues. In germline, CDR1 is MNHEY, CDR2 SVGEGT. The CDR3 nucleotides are TGTGCCAGCAGCAGCCGGGACAGGGTTTTGAATGAGCAGTTCTTC. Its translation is CASSSRDRVLNEQFF.

The CDR3 reads CASSSDRAVGSPLHF. Written as DNA, the CDR3 is TGCGCCAGCAGCTCGGACAGGGCAGTGGGTTCACCCCTCCACTTT. V gene TRBV5-1 combines with J gene TRBJ1-6; 8 bases map to TRBD1. The CDR3 loop spans 15 amino acids. V was clipped by 3 bases and J by 9 bases; unmatched bases: 8. Germline values: CDR1 SGHRS, CDR2 YFSETQ.

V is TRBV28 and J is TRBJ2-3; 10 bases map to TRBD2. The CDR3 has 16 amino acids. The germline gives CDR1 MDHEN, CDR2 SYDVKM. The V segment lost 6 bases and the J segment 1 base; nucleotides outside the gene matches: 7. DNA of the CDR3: TGTGCCAGCAGGGTTCCAGGGACTAGCGGCACAGATACGCAGTATTTT. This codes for CASRVPGTSGTDTQYF.

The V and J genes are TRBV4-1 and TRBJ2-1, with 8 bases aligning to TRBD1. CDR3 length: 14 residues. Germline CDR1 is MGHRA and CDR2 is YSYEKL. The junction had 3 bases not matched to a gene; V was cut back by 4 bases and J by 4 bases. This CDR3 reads CASSRDRLYNEQFF. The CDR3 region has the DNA TGCGCCAGCAGCCGGGACAGGCTATACAATGAGCAGTTCTTC.

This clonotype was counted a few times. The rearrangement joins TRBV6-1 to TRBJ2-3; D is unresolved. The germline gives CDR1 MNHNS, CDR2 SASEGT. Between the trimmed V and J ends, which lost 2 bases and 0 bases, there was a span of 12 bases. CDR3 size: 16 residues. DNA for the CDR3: TGTGCCAGCAGTGAAAGATGGTCTACTAGCACAGATACGCAGTATTTT. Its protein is CASSERWSTSTDTQYF.

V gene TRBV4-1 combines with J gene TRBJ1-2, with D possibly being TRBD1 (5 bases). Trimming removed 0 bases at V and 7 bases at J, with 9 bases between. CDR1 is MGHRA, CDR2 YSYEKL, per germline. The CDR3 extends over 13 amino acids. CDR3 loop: CASSQDGGLGYTF. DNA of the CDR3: TGCGCCAGCAGCCAAGATGGGGGTCTTGGCTACACCTTC.

The CDR3 here is CASSWPTEGLSSYNEQFF. The CDR3 DNA reads TGTGCCAGCAGCTGGCCGACGGAGGGACTAAGCTCCTACAATGAGCAGTTCTTC. The chain is built from TRBV7-8 and TRBJ2-1; 7 nucleotides align to TRBD2. Germline V gives CDR1 SGHVS, CDR2 FQNEAQ. CDR3 size: 18 residues. V was pared by 4 bases and J by 0 bases, with 12 bases of the junction left unmatched.

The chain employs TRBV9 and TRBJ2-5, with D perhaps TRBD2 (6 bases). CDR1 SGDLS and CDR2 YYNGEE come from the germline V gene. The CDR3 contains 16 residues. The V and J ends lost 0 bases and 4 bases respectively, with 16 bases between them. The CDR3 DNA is TGTGCCAGCAGCGTAGACGGGACTGGGCCCGGAGAGACCCAGTACTTC. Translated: CASSVDGTGPGETQYF.

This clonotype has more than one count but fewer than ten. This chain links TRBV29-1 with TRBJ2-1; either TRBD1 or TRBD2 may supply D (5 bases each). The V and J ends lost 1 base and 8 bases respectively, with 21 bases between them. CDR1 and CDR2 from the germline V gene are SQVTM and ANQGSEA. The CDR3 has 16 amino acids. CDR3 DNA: TGCAGCGTTGAAGCGCGCGGTTGGGGGACGGTGGATGAGCAGTTCTTC. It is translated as CSVEARGWGTVDEQFF.

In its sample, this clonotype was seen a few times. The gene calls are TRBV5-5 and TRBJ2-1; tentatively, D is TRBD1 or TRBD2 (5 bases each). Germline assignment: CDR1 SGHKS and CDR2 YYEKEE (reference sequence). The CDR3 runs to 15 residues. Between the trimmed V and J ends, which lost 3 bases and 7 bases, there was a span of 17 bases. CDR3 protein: CASSSRDLDLNEQFF. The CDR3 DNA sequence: TGTGCCAGCAGCTCCCGGGACCTCGATTTGAATGAGCAGTTCTTC.

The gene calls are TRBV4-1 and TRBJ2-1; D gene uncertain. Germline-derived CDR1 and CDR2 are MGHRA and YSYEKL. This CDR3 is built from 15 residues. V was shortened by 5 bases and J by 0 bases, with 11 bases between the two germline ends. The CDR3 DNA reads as TGCGCCAGCAGCTCCTGGGGTAGCTCCTACAATGAGCAGTTCTTC. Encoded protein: CASSSWGSSYNEQFF.

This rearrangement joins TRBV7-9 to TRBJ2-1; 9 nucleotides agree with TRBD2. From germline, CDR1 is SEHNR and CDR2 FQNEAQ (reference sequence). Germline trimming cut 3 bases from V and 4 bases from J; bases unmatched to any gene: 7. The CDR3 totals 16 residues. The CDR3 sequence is CASSFFLAGVYNEQFF. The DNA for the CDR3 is TGTGCCAGCAGCTTCTTTTTAGCGGGAGTTTACAATGAGCAGTTCTTC.

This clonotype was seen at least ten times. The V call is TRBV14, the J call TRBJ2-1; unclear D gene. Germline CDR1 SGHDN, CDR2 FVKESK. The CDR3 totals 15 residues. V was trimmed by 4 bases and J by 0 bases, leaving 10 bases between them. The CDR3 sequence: CASSLSRNSYNEQFF. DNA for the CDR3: TGTGCCAGCAGCCTTAGCCGGAACTCCTACAATGAGCAGTTCTTC.

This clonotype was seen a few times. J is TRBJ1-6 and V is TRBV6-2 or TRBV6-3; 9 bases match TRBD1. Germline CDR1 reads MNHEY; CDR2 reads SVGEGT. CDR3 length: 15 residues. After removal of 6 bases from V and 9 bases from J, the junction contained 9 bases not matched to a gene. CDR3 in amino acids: CASSWGQGGGSPLHF. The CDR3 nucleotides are TGTGCCAGCAGCTGGGGACAGGGAGGAGGTTCACCCCTCCACTTT.

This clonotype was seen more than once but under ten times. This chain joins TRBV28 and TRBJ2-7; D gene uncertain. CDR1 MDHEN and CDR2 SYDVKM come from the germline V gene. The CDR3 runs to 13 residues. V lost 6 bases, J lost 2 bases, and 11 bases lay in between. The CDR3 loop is CASSNGPTYEQYV. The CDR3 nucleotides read TGTGCCAGCAGCAACGGTCCAACCTACGAGCAGTACGTC.

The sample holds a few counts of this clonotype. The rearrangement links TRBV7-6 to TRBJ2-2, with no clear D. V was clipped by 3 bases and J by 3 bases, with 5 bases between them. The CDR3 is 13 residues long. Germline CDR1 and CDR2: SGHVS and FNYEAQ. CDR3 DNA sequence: TGTGCCAGCAGCTTTCAGTACACCGGGGAGCTGTTTTTT. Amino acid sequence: CASSFQYTGELFF. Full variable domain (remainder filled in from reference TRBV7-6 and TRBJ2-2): GAGVSQSPRYKVTKRGQDVALRCDPISGHVSLYWYRQALGQGPEFLTYFNYEAQQDKSGLPNDRFSAERPEGSISTLTIQRTEQRDSAMYRCASSFQYTGELFFGEGSRLTVL.

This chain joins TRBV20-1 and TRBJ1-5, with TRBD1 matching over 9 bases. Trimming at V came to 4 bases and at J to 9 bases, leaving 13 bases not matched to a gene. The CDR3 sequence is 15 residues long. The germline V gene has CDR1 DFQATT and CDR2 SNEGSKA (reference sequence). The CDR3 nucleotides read TGCAGTGCTAACCGAGGGACAGGGACGATGACGCCCCAGCATTTT. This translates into CSANRGTGTMTPQHF.